This TCR beta chain is from a study of T-cell reconstitution after alpha-beta-depleted transplantation in children. This clonotype came up once. What it recognizes is unknown. Study-wide points: Newly generated T cells supplied most T-cell counts and diversity one year post-transplant. Expanded graft clones numbering several hundred reportedly gave rise to alpha-beta T cells about two months after transplant.

TCRbeta library preparation incorporated unique molecular identifiers. TCRdb re-called the PCR reads through MiXCR, storing one row per CDR3 protein. Of around 490,000 distinct CDR3 sequences listed, about an eighth were seen once; the top ten hold about 15%. The CDR3 consists of 15 residues. CDR1 and CDR2 from the germline V gene are MDHEN and SYDVKM. V lost 4 bases, J lost 2 bases, and 15 bases lay in between. Source: PBMCs, mostly from graft donor cells, taken 180 days after TCRalphabeta/CD19-depleted stem cell transplant. V usage is TRBV28 and J usage is TRBJ2-7; tentatively, D is TRBD1 (6 bases). This TCR was sampled from a female patient aged 2 to 10 who had a stem cell transplant for aplastic anemia, so the T cells may come from the graft donor. The CDR3 reads CASSSSSTGTYEQYF. In DNA form, the CDR3 reads TGTGCCAGCAGTTCCTCATCCACAGGGACCTACGAGCAGTACTTC.